This T cell receptor beta chain was sequenced in a study of blood T cell repertoires in COVID-19. Trimming cost V 8 bases and J 4 bases, with 17 bases left between them. The CDR3 loop spans 15 amino acids. CDR1 is KGHSH, CDR2 LQKENI, per germline. The assay was immunoSEQ multiplex PCR, and TCRdb's table has in-frame clones only and misses some. The sample carries about 220,000 clones, 80% to 90% recorded once. The sample comprised peripheral blood. The receptor was derived from a young man with active or convalescent COVID-19. The J gene is TRBJ1-4, the V gene TRBV18; TRBD1 is a possible D gene (6 bases). The CDR3 DNA is TGTGCCAGCGGGGTTACGGGACACCTTAATGAAAAACTGTTTTTT. This translates into CASGVTGHLNEKLFF.